The T cell receptor (beta chain) under discussion was sequenced for a study of T cell responses to AZD1222 COVID-19 vaccine. Study-wide results and caveats: Females outnumbered males among donors, who were mostly white British; clonal diversity was possibly underestimated.

Only in-frame clones appear in the TCRdb table, and some are missing; sequencing was by immunoSEQ multiplex PCR. The sample has some 180,000 clones, approximately 92% seen once. To note about this clone: The target antigen is unknown.

V was trimmed by 3 bases and J by 1 base, leaving 4 bases between them. The CDR3 has 11 amino acids. Germline CDR1 and CDR2: DFQATT and SNEGSKA (reference sequence). The source was peripheral blood, collected 28 days after the second dose of the MenACWY control vaccine. This sequence originates from an adult who received the MenACWY meningococcal vaccine as a control. This chain uses TRBV20-1 with TRBJ2-7; D gene ambiguous. The CDR3 coding sequence is TGCAGTGCTAGCAGATCCTACGAGCAGTACTTC. It yields the protein CSASRSYEQYF.